This TCR beta chain was recovered during a study of OX40 agonist ivuxolimab in advanced cancers. On the study more broadly: Of the participants, 40% to 50% had some prior anti-PD-1, anti-PD-L1 or anti-CTLA-4 therapy, which was allowed. Study-wide results and caveats: The work left the antigen specificity of expanded peripheral T cells undetermined. Relative to CD4+ cells, CD8+ T cells on average had more expanded clones.

There are 16 residues in the CDR3. The junction had 7 bases not matched to a gene; V was cut back by 4 bases and J by 0 bases. Germline values: CDR1 SGHKS, CDR2 YYEKEE (reference sequence). A note on this clone: The antigen is not known.

The repertoire was sequenced with immunoSEQ multiplex PCR; TCRdb's copy has only in-frame clones and lacks some. The table records about 79,000 clones, around 91% of them present only once. The sequence came from an adult with an advanced solid tumor such as melanoma, head and neck, liver or kidney cancer. The sequenced sample was CD4+ or CD8+ T cells sorted from blood, obtained in a trial of the OX40 agonist ivuxolimab. The chain carries TRBV5-5 and TRBJ1-5; 7 positions agree with TRBD1. The CDR3 is CASSPFQGGSNQPQHF. As DNA, the CDR3 is TGTGCCAGCAGCCCGTTTCAGGGGGGTAGCAATCAGCCCCAGCATTTT.